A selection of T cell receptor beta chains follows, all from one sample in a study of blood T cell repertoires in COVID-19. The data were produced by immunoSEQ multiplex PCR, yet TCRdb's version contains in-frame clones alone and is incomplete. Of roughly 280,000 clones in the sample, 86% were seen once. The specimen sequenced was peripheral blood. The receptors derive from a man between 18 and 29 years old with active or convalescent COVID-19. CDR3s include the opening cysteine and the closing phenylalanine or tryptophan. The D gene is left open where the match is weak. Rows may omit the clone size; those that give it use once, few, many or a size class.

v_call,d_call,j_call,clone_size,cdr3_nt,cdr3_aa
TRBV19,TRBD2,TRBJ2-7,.,TGTGCCAGTAGTAATGCGGGAGTCACCTACGAGCAGTACTTC,CASSNAGVTYEQYF
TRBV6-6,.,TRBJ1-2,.,TGTGCCAGCAGGGGGCAGGGGCTTTTCTATGGCTACACCTTC,CASRGQGLFYGYTF
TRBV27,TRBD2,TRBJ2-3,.,TGTGCCAGTAGGACTAGCGCAGATACGCAGTATTTT,CASRTSADTQYF
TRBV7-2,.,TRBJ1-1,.,TGTGCCAGCAGCTTAAACGGGAACACTGAAGCTTTCTTT,CASSLNGNTEAFF
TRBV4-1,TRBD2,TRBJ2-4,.,TGCGCCAGCAGCCAGGACTTGGGGGGGAAGAACATTCAGTACTTC,CASSQDLGGKNIQYF
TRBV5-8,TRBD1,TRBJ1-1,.,TGTGCCAGCAGCTTGACCCTGGACAGGGGAGGGACTGAAGCTTTCTTT,CASSLTLDRGGTEAFF
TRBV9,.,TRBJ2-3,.,TGTGCCAGCAGCCCCTCCTTGCTAGATAGCACAGATACGCAGTATTTT,CASSPSLLDSTDTQYF
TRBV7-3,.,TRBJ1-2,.,TGTGCCAGCAGCTTAAGACCAGGGGCAGACTATGGCTACACCTTC,CASSLRPGADYGYTF
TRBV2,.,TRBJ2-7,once,TGTGCCAGCAGTTTGACAAGCTACGAGCAGTACTTC,CASSLTSYEQYF
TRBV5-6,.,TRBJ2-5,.,TGTGCCAGCAGCTTGGCTCACTCTTGGGAGACCCAGTACTTC,CASSLAHSWETQYF
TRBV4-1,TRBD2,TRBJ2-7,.,TGCGCCAGCAGCCACTCACTAGCGGGGGGTCGCGAGCAGTACTTC,CASSHSLAGGREQYF
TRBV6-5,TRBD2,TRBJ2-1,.,TGTGCCAGCAGTCCGGGAGGGGGGTCCTACAATGAGCAGTTCTTC,CASSPGGGSYNEQFF
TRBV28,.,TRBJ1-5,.,TGTGCCAGCAGTTTACCAGTTAATCAGCCCCAGCATTTT,CASSLPVNQPQHF
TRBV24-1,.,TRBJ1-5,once,TGTGCCACCAGTGATCCTACAGGGAACCAGCCCCAGCATTTT,CATSDPTGNQPQHF
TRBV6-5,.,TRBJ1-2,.,TGTGCCAGCAAATTTTCCGGGGGGCGATTTGGCTACACCTTC,CASKFSGGRFGYTF
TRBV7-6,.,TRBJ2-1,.,TGTGCCAGCAGCTTAGTTCATGCGGGCGGACCCAATGAGCAGTTCTTC,CASSLVHAGGPNEQFF
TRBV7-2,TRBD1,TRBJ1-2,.,TGTGCCAGCCCTCCCCCGGGACAGGGATATGGCTACACCTTC,CASPPPGQGYGYTF
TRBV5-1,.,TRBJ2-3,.,TGCGCCAGCAGCTTGGAAACTTCGGGGGCAGGGGGTAGCACAGATACGCAGTATTTT,CASSLETSGAGGSTDTQYF
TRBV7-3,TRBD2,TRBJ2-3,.,TGTGCCAGCAGCTTCCGGACTAGCCCAACAGATACGCAGTATTTT,CASSFRTSPTDTQYF
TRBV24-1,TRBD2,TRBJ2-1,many,TGTGCCACCATCGGGGGGGTGGGGGACAATGAGCAGTTCTTC,CATIGGVGDNEQFF
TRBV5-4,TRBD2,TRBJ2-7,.,TGTGCCAGCAGCGGGGGGGGACTAGCGGGATTCTACGAGCAGTACTTC,CASSGGGLAGFYEQYF
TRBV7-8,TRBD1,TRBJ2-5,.,TGTGCCAGCAGCACCTGGACAGGGGCTGAGACCCAGTACTTC,CASSTWTGAETQYF
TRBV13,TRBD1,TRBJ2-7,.,TGTGCCAGCAGATACCAGACAGGGTTCGAGCAGTACTTC,CASRYQTGFEQYF
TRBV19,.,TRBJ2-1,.,TGTGCCAGTAGTATTTACGCGGGACGCTACAATGAGCAGTTCTTC,CASSIYAGRYNEQFF
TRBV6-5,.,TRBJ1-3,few,TGTGCCAGCACCACCCGAGGGTCTGGAAACACCATATATTTT,CASTTRGSGNTIYF
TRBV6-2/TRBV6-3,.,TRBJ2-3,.,TGTGCCAGCAGTTACAATGCGGTGGAGGGTTTAGATACGCAGTATTTT,CASSYNAVEGLDTQYF
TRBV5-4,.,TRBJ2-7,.,TGTGCCAGCAGCTTAACAGGGAACGAGCAGTACTTC,CASSLTGNEQYF
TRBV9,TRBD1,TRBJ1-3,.,TGTGCCAGCAACCAGGGACAGAGTCCTGGAAACACCATATATTTT,CASNQGQSPGNTIYF
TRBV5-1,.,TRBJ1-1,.,TGCGCCAGCAGCTTGTCAGGGGTTCGGGGCACTGAAGCTTTCTTT,CASSLSGVRGTEAFF